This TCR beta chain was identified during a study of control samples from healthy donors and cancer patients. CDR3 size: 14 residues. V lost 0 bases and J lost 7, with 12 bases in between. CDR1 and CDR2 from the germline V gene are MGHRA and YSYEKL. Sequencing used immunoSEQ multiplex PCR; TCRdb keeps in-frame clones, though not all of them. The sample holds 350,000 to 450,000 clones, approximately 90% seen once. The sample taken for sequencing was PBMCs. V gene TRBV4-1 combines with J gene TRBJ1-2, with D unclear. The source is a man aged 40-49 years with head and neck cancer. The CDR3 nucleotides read TGCGCCAGCAGCCAAGATTGGGCCTCCTCTGGCTACACCTTC. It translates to CASSQDWASSGYTF.